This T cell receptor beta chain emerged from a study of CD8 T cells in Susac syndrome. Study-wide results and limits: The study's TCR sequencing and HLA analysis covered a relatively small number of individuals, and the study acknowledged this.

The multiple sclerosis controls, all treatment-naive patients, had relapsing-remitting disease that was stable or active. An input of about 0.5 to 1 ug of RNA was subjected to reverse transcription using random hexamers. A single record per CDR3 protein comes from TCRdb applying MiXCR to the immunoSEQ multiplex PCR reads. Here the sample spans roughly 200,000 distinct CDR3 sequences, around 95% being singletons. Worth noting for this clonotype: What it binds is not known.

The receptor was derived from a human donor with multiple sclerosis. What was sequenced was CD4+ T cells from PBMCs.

The CDR3 is CASTLSGGNQPQHF. The CDR3 nucleotides are TGTGCCAGCACCCTATCTGGAGGCAATCAGCCCCAGCATTTT. V usage is TRBV12-3 or TRBV12-4 and J usage is TRBJ1-5; unclear D gene. The CDR3 contains 14 residues. V lost 7 bases and J 2 bases, leaving 12 bases between the germline ends.